This entry features one TCR beta chain sequence. What it binds is unknown. This specimen belongs to a study of T cell responses to AZD1222 COVID-19 vaccine. Study-level results: Mapped onto spike, vaccine-associated CD4 TCRs spanned it and were dominant at 160-218 and 743-854. Just a handful of AZD1222 recipients were seropositive at baseline. Clonal diversity was possibly underestimated, and white British individuals and females predominated among donors. All repertoire sampling was performed exclusively after the peak T cell response.

The germline gives CDR1 SGDLS, CDR2 YYNGEE. The trim removed 10 bases at V and 6 bases at J, leaving 4 bases unmatched. The CDR3 is 10 residues long. Measured with immunoSEQ multiplex PCR; TCRdb has only the in-frame clones, and not every one. This sample carries some 58,000 clones, approximately 80% of them seen once, and the ten largest clones take about 5%. The sequencing here drew on peripheral blood, taken 28 days after the second AZD1222 dose. This clonotype originated in an adult who received the AZD1222 COVID-19 vaccine. The chain has TRBV9 and TRBJ2-7; 7 nucleotides align to TRBD2. Here the CDR3 reads CARGVGEQYF. The CDR3 nucleotides are TGTGCCCGGGGGGTGGGCGAGCAGTACTTC.